A selection of T cell receptor beta chains follows, all from one sample in a study of blood T cell repertoires in COVID-19. TCRdb keeps only in-frame clones here, not all; method: immunoSEQ multiplex PCR. Of nearly 90,000 clones listed, around nine tenths were seen once; the top ten hold roughly 11%. Sequencing was done on a sample of peripheral blood. The receptor set was obtained from a man aged 80 or over with acute or convalescent COVID-19. Each CDR3 is given with its conserved first and last residue. The order of the fields is clone size, D gene, J gene, V gene, CDR3 protein, CDR3 DNA. A D gene is named only where the DNA matches it firmly. Size is omitted from some rows. Given values are once, few, many or a class for expanded clones.

clone size: .; D gene: TRBD1; J gene: TRBJ1-5; V gene: TRBV24-1; CDR3 protein: CATSESDRGRNQPQHF; CDR3 DNA: TGTGCCACCAGTGAGAGCGACAGGGGGCGCAATCAGCCCCAGCATTTT
clone size: .; D gene: TRBD2; J gene: TRBJ2-1; V gene: TRBV24-1; CDR3 protein: CATSDLPREGRWNEQFF; CDR3 DNA: TGTGCCACCAGTGATCTGCCAAGGGAGGGAAGGTGGAATGAGCAGTTCTTC
clone size: .; D gene: TRBD1; J gene: TRBJ1-1; V gene: TRBV10-3; CDR3 protein: CAIRETGETTEAFF; CDR3 DNA: TGTGCCATCAGAGAGACAGGGGAGACCACTGAAGCTTTCTTT
clone size: once; D gene: TRBD2; J gene: TRBJ2-5; V gene: TRBV5-6; CDR3 protein: CASSLAGLGERAQYF; CDR3 DNA: TGTGCCAGCAGCTTGGCGGGACTAGGGGAGCGGGCCCAGTACTTC
clone size: .; D gene: TRBD2; J gene: TRBJ2-5; V gene: TRBV10-2; CDR3 protein: CASSPQRGGLLQETQYF; CDR3 DNA: TGCGCCAGCAGTCCCCAACGGGGGGGCCTTTTACAAGAGACCCAGTACTTC
clone size: .; D gene: .; J gene: TRBJ2-3; V gene: TRBV7-7; CDR3 protein: CASSLEGGARADTQYF; CDR3 DNA: TGTGCCAGCAGCTTAGAAGGGGGGGCCCGGGCAGATACGCAGTATTTT
clone size: .; D gene: .; J gene: TRBJ2-7; V gene: TRBV19; CDR3 protein: CASSSRRVGYEQYF; CDR3 DNA: TGTGCCAGTAGTAGTCGGCGGGTGGGCTACGAGCAGTACTTC
clone size: .; D gene: TRBD1; J gene: TRBJ1-1; V gene: TRBV29-1; CDR3 protein: CSVHSAWTGGTEAFF; CDR3 DNA: TGCAGCGTTCATTCGGCTTGGACAGGGGGCACTGAAGCTTTCTTT
clone size: .; D gene: TRBD2; J gene: TRBJ2-5; V gene: TRBV18; CDR3 protein: CASSPKGGYQEYF; CDR3 DNA: TGTGCCAGCTCCCCCAAGGGAGGGTACCAGGAGTACTTC
clone size: .; D gene: .; J gene: TRBJ1-1; V gene: TRBV29-1; CDR3 protein: CSVFLRKRDTEAFF; CDR3 DNA: TGCAGCGTCTTTCTCCGGAAGCGGGACACTGAAGCTTTCTTT
clone size: once; D gene: .; J gene: TRBJ1-4; V gene: TRBV11-2; CDR3 protein: CASSLDRGELFF; CDR3 DNA: TGTGCCAGCAGCTTAGATCGCGGGGAACTGTTTTTT
clone size: .; D gene: .; J gene: TRBJ1-5; V gene: TRBV30; CDR3 protein: CAWTGNSNQPQHF; CDR3 DNA: TGTGCCTGGACCGGGAACAGCAATCAGCCCCAGCATTTT
clone size: .; D gene: TRBD1; J gene: TRBJ1-1; V gene: TRBV5-1; CDR3 protein: CASSLGTVGYTEAFF; CDR3 DNA: TGCGCCAGCAGCCTTGGGACAGTCGGATACACTGAAGCTTTCTTT
clone size: .; D gene: TRBD1; J gene: TRBJ1-2; V gene: TRBV19; CDR3 protein: CASSMGDRGPTYGYTF; CDR3 DNA: TGTGCCAGTAGTATGGGAGACAGGGGCCCTACCTATGGCTACACCTTC
clone size: .; D gene: TRBD1; J gene: TRBJ1-2; V gene: TRBV5-1; CDR3 protein: CASKVDGTGNYGYTF; CDR3 DNA: TGCGCCAGCAAGGTCGATGGGACAGGGAACTATGGCTACACCTTC
clone size: few; D gene: TRBD2; J gene: TRBJ2-7; V gene: TRBV6-4; CDR3 protein: CASIPFRTSGGSSSYEQYF; CDR3 DNA: TGTGCCAGCATTCCCTTTCGGACTAGCGGGGGGTCTTCCTCCTACGAGCAGTACTTC
clone size: .; D gene: .; J gene: TRBJ1-4; V gene: TRBV12-3/TRBV12-4; CDR3 protein: CASSLRGNEKLFF; CDR3 DNA: TGTGCCAGCAGTTTAAGGGGGAATGAAAAACTGTTTTTT
clone size: .; D gene: TRBD1; J gene: TRBJ1-1; V gene: TRBV12-5; CDR3 protein: CASGLVQGKAFF; CDR3 DNA: TGTGCTAGTGGTTTGGTACAGGGGAAAGCTTTCTTT
clone size: once; D gene: .; J gene: TRBJ2-2; V gene: TRBV4-3; CDR3 protein: CASSQVAASVGTGELFF; CDR3 DNA: TGCGCCAGCAGCCAAGTCGCGGCTAGCGTAGGCACCGGGGAGCTGTTTTTT
clone size: .; D gene: TRBD2; J gene: TRBJ2-1; V gene: TRBV6-5; CDR3 protein: CASSWGLAGNEQFF; CDR3 DNA: TGTGCCAGCAGCTGGGGACTAGCGGGTAATGAGCAGTTCTTC
clone size: .; D gene: .; J gene: TRBJ1-6; V gene: TRBV28; CDR3 protein: CASTLGDYASPLHF; CDR3 DNA: TGTGCCAGCACCCTAGGGGATTACGCATCACCCCTCCACTTT
clone size: .; D gene: TRBD2; J gene: TRBJ2-1; V gene: TRBV19; CDR3 protein: CASSFTSVYEQFF; CDR3 DNA: TGTGCCAGTAGCTTTACTAGCGTGTATGAGCAGTTCTTC
clone size: .; D gene: TRBD1; J gene: TRBJ1-5; V gene: TRBV25-1; CDR3 protein: CASSGTGAGGQPQHF; CDR3 DNA: TGTGCCAGCAGTGGAACAGGGGCCGGGGGACAGCCCCAGCATTTT
clone size: .; D gene: .; J gene: TRBJ1-4; V gene: TRBV14; CDR3 protein: CASSTGNEKLFF; CDR3 DNA: TGTGCCAGCAGCACAGGGAATGAAAAACTGTTTTTT
clone size: .; D gene: TRBD1; J gene: TRBJ2-2; V gene: TRBV7-3; CDR3 protein: CASSPFAGGTGELFF; CDR3 DNA: TGTGCCAGCAGCCCATTCGCAGGGGGAACCGGGGAGCTGTTTTTT
clone size: .; D gene: .; J gene: TRBJ1-5; V gene: TRBV2; CDR3 protein: CASSEGKGGNQPQHF; CDR3 DNA: TGTGCCAGCAGTGAAGGAAAAGGGGGTAATCAGCCCCAGCATTTT
clone size: .; D gene: .; J gene: TRBJ1-4; V gene: TRBV20-1; CDR3 protein: CSANLGKELFF; CDR3 DNA: TGCAGTGCGAACCTCGGGAAGGAACTGTTTTTT
clone size: .; D gene: .; J gene: TRBJ1-5; V gene: TRBV2; CDR3 protein: CASRRLNQPQHF; CDR3 DNA: TGTGCCAGCAGACGACTGAATCAGCCCCAGCATTTT
clone size: .; D gene: .; J gene: TRBJ1-1; V gene: TRBV27; CDR3 protein: CASSLLPGLKGITEAFF; CDR3 DNA: TGTGCCAGCAGTTTACTCCCCGGGCTCAAGGGGATCACTGAAGCTTTCTTT
clone size: .; D gene: TRBD2; J gene: TRBJ2-3; V gene: TRBV5-1; CDR3 protein: CASSFGIAGGSTDTQYF; CDR3 DNA: TGCGCCAGCAGCTTCGGCATAGCGGGAGGAAGCACAGATACGCAGTATTTT
clone size: .; D gene: TRBD2; J gene: TRBJ2-2; V gene: TRBV4-2; CDR3 protein: CASSQDSGSKGGELFF; CDR3 DNA: TGTGCCAGCAGCCAAGATAGCGGGAGCAAGGGCGGGGAGCTGTTTTTT
clone size: .; D gene: .; J gene: TRBJ2-2; V gene: TRBV13; CDR3 protein: CACCLGEGGWTGELFF; CDR3 DNA: TGTGCCTGCTGCCTGGGAGAAGGAGGTTGGACCGGGGAGCTGTTTTTT
clone size: .; D gene: TRBD2; J gene: TRBJ2-2; V gene: TRBV6-5; CDR3 protein: CASRWGGTGELFF; CDR3 DNA: TGTGCCAGCCGATGGGGGGGAACCGGGGAGCTGTTTTTT
clone size: once; D gene: TRBD2; J gene: TRBJ2-7; V gene: TRBV2; CDR3 protein: CARGTSGAYEQYF; CDR3 DNA: TGTGCCAGAGGCACTAGCGGGGCCTACGAGCAGTACTTC
clone size: .; D gene: .; J gene: TRBJ1-1; V gene: TRBV29-1; CDR3 protein: CSVEVSRAGMVTEAFF; CDR3 DNA: TGCAGCGTTGAAGTCAGCCGGGCAGGGATGGTCACTGAAGCTTTCTTT
clone size: .; D gene: .; J gene: TRBJ2-5; V gene: TRBV29-1; CDR3 protein: CSVVREETQYF; CDR3 DNA: TGCAGCGTTGTTAGGGAGGAGACCCAGTACTTC
clone size: .; D gene: TRBD2; J gene: TRBJ2-1; V gene: TRBV2; CDR3 protein: CASSERLAGATSYNEQFF; CDR3 DNA: TGTGCCAGCAGTGAAAGGCTAGCGGGGGCAACCTCCTACAATGAGCAGTTCTTC
clone size: .; D gene: .; J gene: TRBJ1-3; V gene: TRBV3-1/TRBV3-2; CDR3 protein: CASSQARPRNTIYF; CDR3 DNA: TGTGCCAGCAGCCAAGCTAGACCGAGAAACACCATATATTTT
clone size: .; D gene: .; J gene: TRBJ2-7; V gene: TRBV27; CDR3 protein: CASSFEGTRYEQYF; CDR3 DNA: TGTGCCAGCAGTTTTGAAGGGACTCGCTACGAGCAGTACTTC
clone size: .; D gene: .; J gene: TRBJ1-4; V gene: TRBV28; CDR3 protein: CASTPPVATNEKLFF; CDR3 DNA: TGTGCCAGCACCCCTCCGGTAGCAACTAATGAAAAACTGTTTTTT
clone size: .; D gene: .; J gene: TRBJ1-4; V gene: TRBV18; CDR3 protein: CASRGGSGEKLFF; CDR3 DNA: TGTGCCAGCCGCGGCGGGAGTGGTGAAAAACTGTTTTTT
clone size: .; D gene: TRBD2; J gene: TRBJ2-5; V gene: TRBV5-4; CDR3 protein: CASSSRVTSGSGETQYF; CDR3 DNA: TGTGCCAGCAGCTCCCGGGTTACTAGCGGGAGCGGAGAGACCCAGTACTTC
clone size: few; D gene: .; J gene: TRBJ2-3; V gene: TRBV4-3; CDR3 protein: CASSPGTSTDTQYF; CDR3 DNA: TGCGCCAGCAGCCCCGGGACTAGCACAGATACGCAGTATTTT
clone size: .; D gene: TRBD1; J gene: TRBJ1-2; V gene: TRBV20-1; CDR3 protein: CSASDGTENYGYTF; CDR3 DNA: TGCAGTGCTAGTGACGGGACAGAGAACTATGGCTACACCTTC
clone size: .; D gene: TRBD1; J gene: TRBJ1-4; V gene: TRBV19; CDR3 protein: CASRGTGRTNEKLFF; CDR3 DNA: TGTGCCAGTAGGGGGACAGGTCGAACTAATGAAAAACTGTTTTTT